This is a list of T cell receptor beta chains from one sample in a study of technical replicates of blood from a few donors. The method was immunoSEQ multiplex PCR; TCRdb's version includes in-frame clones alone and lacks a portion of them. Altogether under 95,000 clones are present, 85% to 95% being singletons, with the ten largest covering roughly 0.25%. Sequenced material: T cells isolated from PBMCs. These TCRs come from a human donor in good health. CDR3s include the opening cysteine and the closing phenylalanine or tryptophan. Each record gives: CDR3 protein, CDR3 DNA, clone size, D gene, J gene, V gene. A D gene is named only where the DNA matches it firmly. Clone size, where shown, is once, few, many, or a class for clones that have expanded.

CDR3aa: CASRREGRKGNEQFF; CDR3nt: TGTGCCAGCCGACGGGAAGGGAGAAAAGGCAATGAGCAGTTCTTC; abundance: -; d_gene: -; j_gene: TRBJ2-1; v_gene: TRBV19
CDR3aa: CASSSGLAGALNTGELFF; CDR3nt: TGTGCCAGCAGCTCCGGACTAGCGGGGGCTCTTAACACCGGGGAGCTGTTTTTT; abundance: -; d_gene: TRBD2; j_gene: TRBJ2-2; v_gene: TRBV7-9
CDR3aa: CASTSLSREGEGQFF; CDR3nt: TGTGCCAGCACAAGCCTTTCGAGGGAAGGAGAAGGGCAGTTCTTC; abundance: -; d_gene: -; j_gene: TRBJ2-1; v_gene: TRBV27
CDR3aa: CASSYGGSPHNEQFF; CDR3nt: TGTGCCAGCAGTTATGGCGGGAGCCCCCACAATGAGCAGTTCTTC; abundance: -; d_gene: TRBD2; j_gene: TRBJ2-1; v_gene: TRBV2
CDR3aa: CASSQPPGQGAYTQYF; CDR3nt: TGTGCCAGCAGTCAGCCACCGGGACAGGGGGCTTATACGCAGTATTTT; abundance: -; d_gene: TRBD1; j_gene: TRBJ2-3; v_gene: TRBV6-6
CDR3aa: CASSLRVSYEQYF; CDR3nt: TGTGCCAGCAGTTTGAGGGTTTCCTATGAGCAGTACTTC; abundance: once; d_gene: -; j_gene: TRBJ2-7; v_gene: TRBV27
CDR3aa: CASSSPWASGGALNEQFF; CDR3nt: TGTGCCAGCAGCTCCCCGTGGGCTAGCGGGGGGGCTTTGAATGAGCAGTTCTTC; abundance: -; d_gene: TRBD2; j_gene: TRBJ2-1; v_gene: TRBV13
CDR3aa: CASSVRTGEGYTF; CDR3nt: TGTGCCAGCAGCGTCCGGACAGGCGAAGGCTACACCTTC; abundance: -; d_gene: TRBD1; j_gene: TRBJ1-2; v_gene: TRBV9
CDR3aa: CASSLVGGNTGELFF; CDR3nt: TGTGCCAGCAGTTTGGTAGGAGGCAACACCGGGGAGCTGTTTTTT; abundance: -; d_gene: -; j_gene: TRBJ2-2; v_gene: TRBV28
CDR3aa: CASSSPTGGSYEQYF; CDR3nt: TGTGCCAGCAGCTCCCCGACAGGGGGATCCTACGAGCAGTACTTC; abundance: -; d_gene: TRBD1; j_gene: TRBJ2-7; v_gene: TRBV7-6
CDR3aa: CASSPWTSGPNTGELFF; CDR3nt: TGTGCCAGCTCACCGTGGACTAGCGGACCGAACACCGGGGAGCTGTTTTTT; abundance: -; d_gene: TRBD2; j_gene: TRBJ2-2; v_gene: TRBV18
CDR3aa: CASSVLTVNTEAFF; CDR3nt: TGTGCCAGCAGTGTCCTGACAGTGAACACTGAAGCTTTCTTT; abundance: -; d_gene: -; j_gene: TRBJ1-1; v_gene: TRBV6-1
CDR3aa: CASSGDRGRVTEAFF; CDR3nt: TGTGCCAGCAGTGGGGACAGGGGGCGCGTTACTGAAGCTTTCTTT; abundance: -; d_gene: TRBD1; j_gene: TRBJ1-1; v_gene: TRBV2
CDR3aa: CASGLTRTGANTGELFF; CDR3nt: TGTGCTAGTGGTTTGACCCGGACAGGAGCGAACACCGGGGAGCTGTTTTTT; abundance: -; d_gene: TRBD1; j_gene: TRBJ2-2; v_gene: TRBV12-5
CDR3aa: CASSQGSGNTIYF; CDR3nt: TGTGCCAGTTCACAGGGTTCTGGAAACACCATATATTTT; abundance: -; d_gene: -; j_gene: TRBJ1-3; v_gene: TRBV6-5
CDR3aa: CAGWGGEGTEAFF; CDR3nt: TGTGCCGGATGGGGGGGGGAAGGTACTGAAGCTTTCTTT; abundance: -; d_gene: -; j_gene: TRBJ1-1; v_gene: TRBV6-5
CDR3aa: CASSPGQGNTIYF; CDR3nt: TGTGCCAGCTCACCGGGACAAGGAAACACCATATATTTT; abundance: -; d_gene: -; j_gene: TRBJ1-3; v_gene: TRBV18
CDR3aa: CASRLRGSGSSYEQYF; CDR3nt: TGCGCCAGCAGACTCCGTGGGAGCGGGAGTTCCTACGAGCAGTACTTC; abundance: -; d_gene: TRBD2; j_gene: TRBJ2-7; v_gene: TRBV10-2
CDR3aa: CASSQLPRVRNTEAFF; CDR3nt: TGCGCCAGCAGCCAATTGCCTCGGGTGAGGAACACTGAAGCTTTCTTT; abundance: -; d_gene: -; j_gene: TRBJ1-1; v_gene: TRBV4-1
CDR3aa: CASSHFRDSYFSNLTSTDTQYF; CDR3nt: TGTGCCAGCAGTCACTTCCGGGACTCCTATTTTTCGAACCTTACTAGCACAGATACGCAGTATTTT; abundance: -; d_gene: -; j_gene: TRBJ2-3; v_gene: TRBV2
CDR3aa: CASRGTGIGTEAFF; CDR3nt: TGTGCCAGCAGGGGGACAGGGATAGGGACTGAAGCTTTCTTT; abundance: -; d_gene: TRBD1; j_gene: TRBJ1-1; v_gene: TRBV28
CDR3aa: CASSATGGNTEAFF; CDR3nt: TGTGCCAGTAGTGCGACAGGGGGGAACACTGAAGCTTTCTTT; abundance: -; d_gene: TRBD1; j_gene: TRBJ1-1; v_gene: TRBV27
CDR3aa: CASSVERGQVSGNTIYF; CDR3nt: TGTGCCAGCAGCGTAGAAAGGGGACAGGTCTCTGGAAACACCATATATTTT; abundance: -; d_gene: TRBD1; j_gene: TRBJ1-3; v_gene: TRBV9